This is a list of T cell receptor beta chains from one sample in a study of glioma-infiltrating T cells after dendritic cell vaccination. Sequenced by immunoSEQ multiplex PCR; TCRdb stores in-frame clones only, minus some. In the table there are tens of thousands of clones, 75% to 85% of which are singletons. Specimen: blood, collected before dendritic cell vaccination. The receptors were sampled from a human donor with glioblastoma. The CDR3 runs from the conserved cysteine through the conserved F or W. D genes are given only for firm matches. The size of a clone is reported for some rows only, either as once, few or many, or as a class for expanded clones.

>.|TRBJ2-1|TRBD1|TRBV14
CASSHPPDRGGFGNEQFF
TGTGCCAGCAGCCACCCCCCGGACAGGGGAGGCTTTGGCAATGAGCAGTTCTTC
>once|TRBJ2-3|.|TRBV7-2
CASSLARGSDTQYF
TGTGCCAGCAGCTTAGCACGAGGTTCAGATACGCAGTATTTT
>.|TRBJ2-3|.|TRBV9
CASSARGGYTQYF
TGTGCCAGCAGCGCACGAGGGGGATATACGCAGTATTTT
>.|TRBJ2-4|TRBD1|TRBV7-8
CASSSTTGGQGLQIAKNIQYF
TGTGCCAGCAGCTCCACGACAGGGGGACAGGGCCTCCAAATAGCCAAAAACATTCAGTACTTC
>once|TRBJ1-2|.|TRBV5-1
CASSEGPKYGYTF
TGCGCCAGCAGCGAGGGCCCAAAGTATGGCTACACCTTC
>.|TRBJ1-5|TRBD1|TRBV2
CASSEALGTGNQPQHF
TGTGCCAGCAGTGAAGCGCTGGGGACAGGGAATCAGCCCCAGCATTTT
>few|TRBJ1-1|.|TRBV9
CASSVGQSSTEAFF
TGTGCCAGCAGCGTAGGACAGTCGAGCACTGAAGCTTTCTTT
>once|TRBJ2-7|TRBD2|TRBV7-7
CASSPGLAIAEQYF
TGTGCCAGCAGCCCGGGACTAGCGATCGCCGAGCAGTACTTC
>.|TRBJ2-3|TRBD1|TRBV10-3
CAISWTGLTDTQYF
TGTGCCATCAGCTGGACAGGTTTGACAGATACGCAGTATTTT
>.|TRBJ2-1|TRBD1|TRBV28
CASTGTGRDEQFF
TGTGCCAGCACCGGGACAGGGAGAGATGAGCAGTTCTTC
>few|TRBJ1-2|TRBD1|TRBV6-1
CASTRQGLNYGYTF
TGTGCCAGCACCAGACAGGGATTGAACTATGGCTACACCTTC
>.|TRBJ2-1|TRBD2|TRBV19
CASSPGLAGGSSYNEQFF
TGTGCCAGTAGTCCGGGACTAGCGGGGGGAAGCTCCTACAATGAGCAGTTCTTC
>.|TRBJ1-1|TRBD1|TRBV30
CAWGQGRRNTEAFF
TGTGCCTGGGGACAGGGCCGCCGGAACACTGAAGCTTTCTTT
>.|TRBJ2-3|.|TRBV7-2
CASSLIPLPSSADTQYF
TGTGCCAGCAGCTTAATACCTTTGCCTAGCAGCGCAGATACGCAGTATTTT
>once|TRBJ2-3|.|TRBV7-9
CAIIRLDTQYF
TGTGCCATCATCAGGTTAGATACGCAGTATTTT
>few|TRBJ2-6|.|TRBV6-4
CASSDRGSGANVLTF
TGTGCCAGCAGTGACAGGGGCTCTGGGGCCAACGTCCTGACTTTC
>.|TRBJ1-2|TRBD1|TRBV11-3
CASSLRPGQAHGYTF
TGTGCCAGCAGCTTGAGACCGGGACAGGCTCATGGCTACACCTTC
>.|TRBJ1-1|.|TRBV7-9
CASSRPGGTEAFF
TGTGCCAGCAGCCGACCGGGGGGCACTGAAGCTTTCTTT
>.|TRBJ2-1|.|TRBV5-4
CASSLVAGITYNEQFF
TGTGCCAGCAGCTTGGTTGCAGGGATCACCTACAATGAGCAGTTCTTC
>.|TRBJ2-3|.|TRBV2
CASSDGVLTDTQYF
TGTGCCAGCAGTGACGGGGTTCTCACAGATACGCAGTATTTT
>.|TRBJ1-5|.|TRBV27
CASSQGWSNQPQHF
TGTGCCAGCAGTCAGGGCTGGAGCAATCAGCCCCAGCATTTT
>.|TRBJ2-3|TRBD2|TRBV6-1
CASSPSGRGSDTQYF
TGTGCCAGCAGCCCTAGCGGAAGAGGATCAGATACGCAGTATTTT
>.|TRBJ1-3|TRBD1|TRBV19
CASSMDRGGNTIYF
TGTGCCAGTAGTATGGACAGGGGAGGAAACACCATATATTTT
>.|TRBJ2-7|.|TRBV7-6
CASSLNRGSVHEQYF
TGTGCCAGCAGCTTAAACCGGGGTTCGGTACACGAGCAGTACTTC
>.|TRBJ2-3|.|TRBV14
CASSPQVGGTQYF
TGTGCCAGCAGCCCCCAGGTGGGGGGTACGCAGTATTTT
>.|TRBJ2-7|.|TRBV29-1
CSVEGATHYEQYF
TGCAGCGTTGAAGGGGCGACCCACTACGAGCAGTACTTC
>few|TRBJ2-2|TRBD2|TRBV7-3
CASSLGPGLAVMNTGELFF
TGTGCCAGCAGCTTAGGGCCGGGACTAGCGGTTATGAACACCGGGGAGCTGTTTTTT
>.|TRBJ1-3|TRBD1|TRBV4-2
CASSQDRGQGGNTIYF
TGTGCCAGCAGCCAAGATCGAGGACAGGGGGGGAACACCATATATTTT
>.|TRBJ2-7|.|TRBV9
CASSPIPGNEQYF
TGTGCCAGCAGCCCTATCCCGGGAAACGAGCAGTACTTC
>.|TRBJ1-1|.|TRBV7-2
CASSPLTGDAFF
TGTGCCAGCAGCCCCTTGACGGGGGACGCTTTCTTT
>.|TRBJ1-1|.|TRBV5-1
CASSLLTDHTEAFF
TGCGCCAGCAGCTTGCTAACAGACCACACTGAAGCTTTCTTT
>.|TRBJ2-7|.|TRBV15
CATSRDPQGEQYF
TGTGCCACCAGCAGAGATCCCCAGGGCGAGCAGTACTTC
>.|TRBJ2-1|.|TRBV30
CAWARPPGIEFF
TGTGCCTGGGCCAGACCGCCGGGGATTGAGTTCTTC